A selection of T cell receptor beta chains follows, all from one sample in a study of blood T cell repertoires in COVID-19. Assay used: immunoSEQ multiplex PCR; TCRdb lists only in-frame clones, some missing. The sample holds fewer than 85,000 clones, 88% seen once. Sequencing was performed on peripheral blood. The origin of the receptors is a human donor in a cohort sampled during active COVID-19. Both conserved end residues are part of each CDR3. D genes are given only for firm matches. Only part of the rows carry a size: once, few, many, or a class if the clone is expanded.

d_call	clone_size	v_call	cdr3_length	j_call	cdr3_nt	cdr3_aa
.	.	TRBV28	13	TRBJ1-1	TGTGCCAGCAGTTTATTGGGGGGCACTGAAGCTTTCTTT	CASSLLGGTEAFF
TRBD1	.	TRBV6-6	14	TRBJ2-7	TGTGCCAGCAGCTCCGGGACAGGGGTTCGCGAGCAGTACTTC	CASSSGTGVREQYF
TRBD2	.	TRBV9	18	TRBJ2-1	TGTGCCAGCAGCGGAGGGCTAGCGGGGGGACTAGATACAATGAAGCAGTTCTTC	CASSGGLAGGLDTMKQFF
.	.	TRBV7-9	16	TRBJ2-2	TGTGCCAGCAGCTCCACGGACATACCAAACACCGGGGAGCTGTTTTTT	CASSSTDIPNTGELFF
.	.	TRBV14	14	TRBJ1-2	TGTGCCAGCAGCCCCCTAGCGAATTTCTATGGCTACACCTTC	CASSPLANFYGYTF
.	.	TRBV7-2	15	TRBJ1-1	TGTGCCAGCAGCTTATCGGGGTCCCGAGGCACTGAAGCTTTCTTT	CASSLSGSRGTEAFF
.	.	TRBV2	12	TRBJ2-3	TGTGCCAGCAAACGGGACACAGATACGCAGTATTTT	CASKRDTDTQYF
.	.	TRBV5-1	15	TRBJ1-1	TGCGCCAGCAGCTTAGGTTCGACAGGGAACACTGAAGCTTTCTTT	CASSLGSTGNTEAFF
.	.	TRBV7-9	14	TRBJ1-1	TGTGCCAGCAGCCCCGGGTACGGGTACACTGAAGCTTTCTTT	CASSPGYGYTEAFF
.	.	TRBV6-5	12	TRBJ1-5	TGTGCCAGCAGGGGGCCCGACCAGCCCCAGCATTTT	CASRGPDQPQHF
.	.	TRBV5-4	12	TRBJ2-5	TGTGCCAGCAGCTTGGTTTCCGGGACCCAGTACTTC	CASSLVSGTQYF
.	.	TRBV5-1	13	TRBJ2-1	TGCGCCAGCAGCTTGGCAGTTTACAATGAGCAGTTCTTC	CASSLAVYNEQFF
TRBD1	.	TRBV19	16	TRBJ2-7	TGTGCCAGTAGTGATACCGGGACAGGGGTCATCTACGAGCAGTACTTC	CASSDTGTGVIYEQYF
TRBD2	.	TRBV10-3	14	TRBJ2-3	TGTGCCACCAAAGCGGGGGGGCCCGCAGATACGCAGTATTTT	CATKAGGPADTQYF
TRBD1	.	TRBV5-1	14	TRBJ1-2	TGCGCCAGCAGCGCAACAGGGGGCAGCTATGGCTACACCTTC	CASSATGGSYGYTF
TRBD1	.	TRBV6-6	17	TRBJ2-2	TGTGCCAGCAGTCGCCCAGGACAGGACCAAAACACCGGGGAGCTGTTTTTT	CASSRPGQDQNTGELFF
.	once	TRBV30	10	TRBJ1-1	TGTGCCTGGAGAGAGGTGGGTGCTTTCTTT	CAWREVGAFF
.	.	TRBV18	13	TRBJ2-7	TGTGCCAGCTCACCACCTACAGGGCCCGAGCAGTACTTC	CASSPPTGPEQYF
.	.	TRBV6-2/TRBV6-3	16	TRBJ1-5	TGTGCCAGCAGTTACTCTGGGCACGATAGCAATCAGCCCCAGCATTTT	CASSYSGHDSNQPQHF
.	.	TRBV28	16	TRBJ2-5	TGTGCCAGCAGTTTAGGGGTCCAGGGCGGAGCAGAGACCCAGTACTTC	CASSLGVQGGAETQYF
.	few	TRBV6-2/TRBV6-3	15	TRBJ1-5	TGTGCCAGCAGTTACGGCGGACTCCCATTTCAGCCCCAGCATTTT	CASSYGGLPFQPQHF
TRBD2	once	TRBV19	14	TRBJ2-1	TGTGCCACCGGGGGCGGGGGGATTTACAATGAGCAGTTCTTC	CATGGGGIYNEQFF
TRBD2	.	TRBV6-2/TRBV6-3	18	TRBJ2-7	TGTGCCAGCAGTTGGCACTTGTTCACTAGCGGTAGCTCCTACGAGCAGTACTTC	CASSWHLFTSGSSYEQYF
TRBD2	.	TRBV20-1	13	TRBJ2-7	TGCAGTACCAGTGACGGGAGGACCTACGAGCAGTACTTC	CSTSDGRTYEQYF
.	.	TRBV7-8	13	TRBJ1-2	TGTGCCAGCAGCTCAACATCGGCGGGCGGCTACACCTTC	CASSSTSAGGYTF
TRBD2	.	TRBV3-1/TRBV3-2	16	TRBJ2-1	TGTGCCAGCAGCCAAGACTGGGCTAGCGGATCCAATGAGCAGTTCTTC	CASSQDWASGSNEQFF
TRBD1	.	TRBV2	16	TRBJ2-3	TGTGCCAGCAGTAGGGAGGGGACAGGGGCCACAGATACGCAGTATTTT	CASSREGTGATDTQYF
TRBD2	.	TRBV6-4	16	TRBJ2-3	TGTGCCAGCAGTGACTCTTTCGGGGGGGCCACAGATACGCAGTATTTT	CASSDSFGGATDTQYF
TRBD2	once	TRBV11-3	15	TRBJ2-1	TGTGCCAGCAGCTCGGGGACTAGACCGTACAATGAGCAGTTCTTC	CASSSGTRPYNEQFF
TRBD1	.	TRBV11-1	13	TRBJ1-5	TGTGCCAGCAGCGAGGACAGGGCCCAGCCCCAGCATTTT	CASSEDRAQPQHF
TRBD1	few	TRBV7-6	16	TRBJ2-2	TGTGCCAGCAGCTTAACCGGGACAGGGGGGGCCGGGGAGCTGTTTTTT	CASSLTGTGGAGELFF